The subject of this entry is one T cell receptor beta chain. This sample stems from a study of T cell changes during pregnancy in multiple sclerosis. Method: immunoSEQ multiplex PCR; TCRdb's copy keeps in-frame clones and lacks some. The table shows 35,000 to 50,000 clones, with 80% to 90% occurring only once. CDR1 SGHRS and CDR2 YFSETQ come from the germline V gene. The CDR3 totals 14 residues. Trimming left V 1 base short and J 8 bases short, with 15 bases between. This sequence was found in a female donor with multiple sclerosis, enrolled in a pregnancy study. The chain joins TRBV5-1 to TRBJ1-2; D is possibly TRBD1 (5 bases). Sequencing used CD4+ T cells from peripheral blood mononuclear cells, obtained in the first trimester of pregnancy. CDR3 bases: TGCGCCAGCAGCTTGTTGAACGGGGGATCAGGCTACACCTTC. This sequence encodes CASSLLNGGSGYTF. Using reference TRBV5-1 and TRBJ1-2 for the parts outside the CDR3, the full variable domain is KAGVTQTPRYLIKTRGQQVTLSCSPISGHRSVSWYQQTPGQGLQFLFEYFSETQRNKGNFPGRFSGRQFSNSRSEMNVSTLELGDSALYLCASSLLNGGSGYTFGSGTRLTVV.